These 22 T cell receptor beta chains came from one sample sequenced in a study of cytomegalovirus exposure and HLA in healthy donors. 13 Jbeta primers and 60 Vbeta primers were used for the PCR. Clones were read by immunoSEQ multiplex PCR, and TCRdb kept only the in-frame ones, dropping some. The repertoire holds over 150,000 clones, with roughly 75% as singletons. The sequenced sample consisted of PBMCs. The receptor source for this set is a man under 40 in good health and CMV-seropositive.

This chain uses TRBV15 with TRBJ2-1; D gene ambiguous. The CDR3 runs to 14 residues. Germline V lookup: CDR1 LNHNV, CDR2 YYDKDF (reference sequence). Deletions cut 8 bases from V and 8 bases from J, with 19 bases between. This CDR3 reads CATSIRRLNDEQFF. In nucleotides, the CDR3 is TGTGCCACCTCCATTCGGCGACTTAACGATGAGCAGTTCTTC.

The chain employs TRBV7-2 and TRBJ2-4, with TRBD2 as a possible D gene (5 bases). The germline V and J ends were trimmed by 4 bases and 13 bases, with 17 bases remaining between them. From germline, CDR1 is SGHTA and CDR2 FQGNSA. This CDR3 comprises 13 residues. Here the CDR3 reads CASSSYREPRQYF. In DNA form, the CDR3 reads TGTGCCAGCAGCTCCTACCGGGAACCACGACAGTACTTC.

As concerns this clone: An end of the junction differs from the germline gene, which may be a read error. The chain couples TRBV5-1 to TRBJ2-5, with TRBD2 as a possible D gene (6 bases). This CDR3 has 17 residues. The V gene's germline CDR1 is SGHRS and CDR2 YFSETQ. DNA for the CDR3: TGCGCCAGCAGCCCGCTACGACCCGGGGGTTCAGGAGAGATCCAGTACTTC. Protein: CASSPLRPGGSGEIQYF.

The chain employs TRBV18 and TRBJ1-5, with 7 bases fitting TRBD1. The V segment lost 4 bases and the J segment 3 bases; nucleotides outside the gene matches: 3. The CDR3 covers 14 residues. Germline-derived CDR1 and CDR2 are KGHSH and LQKENI. The chain's CDR3 is CASSQGTANQPQHF. DNA of the CDR3: TGTGCCAGCTCACAGGGGACAGCCAATCAGCCCCAGCATTTT.

The chain couples TRBV7-3 to TRBJ2-3; 7 positions agree with TRBD2. Germline CDR1 is SGHTA and CDR2 is FQGTGA. The CDR3 runs to 17 residues. V dropped 1 base and J dropped 0; count of bases not matched to a gene: 7. This CDR3 is CASSLRIGGGSTDTQYF. In nucleotides, the CDR3 is TGTGCCAGCAGCTTAAGAATTGGCGGGGGTAGCACAGATACGCAGTATTTT.

The rearrangement joins TRBV7-2 to TRBJ1-5; the D is unclear. This CDR3 region has 12 residues. Germline V gene sequence: CDR1 SGHTA, CDR2 FQGNSA. V was clipped by 5 bases and J by 3 bases, with 5 bases between them. CDR3 protein: CASSPYNQPQHF. The CDR3 DNA reads as TGTGCCAGCAGCCCCTACAATCAGCCCCAGCATTTT.

This clone has more than one count but fewer than ten. The V and J genes are TRBV7-3 and TRBJ2-2, with a tentative D call TRBD2 (6 bases). Trimming removed 1 base at V and 5 bases at J, with 11 bases between. Germline-derived CDR1 and CDR2 are SGHTA and FQGTGA. The CDR3 extends over 15 amino acids. The CDR3 is CASSLNEGRTGELFF. The CDR3 region has the DNA TGTGCCAGCAGCTTAAACGAGGGGAGGACCGGGGAGCTGTTTTTT.

The chain is built from TRBV9 and TRBJ2-7, with 9 bases matching TRBD1. The CDR3 runs to 15 residues. V was pared by 4 bases and J by 6 bases, with 11 bases of the junction left unmatched. Germline lookup yields CDR1 SGDLS and CDR2 YYNGEE. The chain's CDR3 is CASSPIGDRATEQYF. For the CDR3, the DNA is TGTGCCAGCAGCCCGATTGGGGACAGGGCGACCGAGCAGTACTTC.

Here the CDR3 reads CASSSTSGYTDTQYF. The CDR3 coding sequence is TGTGCCAGCAGCTCGACTAGCGGGTACACAGATACGCAGTATTTT. V usage is TRBV7-9 and J usage is TRBJ2-3, with 10 bases fitting TRBD2. The V and J ends lost 4 bases and 2 bases, in that order; junction bases with no gene match: 3. This CDR3 contains 15 residues. The germline gives CDR1 SEHNR, CDR2 FQNEAQ (reference sequence).

CDR3 bases: TGTGCCAGCAGGGCCGACATCGCGGGCTACACCTTC. This encodes CASRADIAGYTF. The chain couples TRBV28 to TRBJ1-2; D gene unclear. V lost 6 bases to trimming and J lost 8 bases, with 13 bases between them. Per the germline V gene, CDR1 is MDHEN and CDR2 is SYDVKM. This CDR3 has 12 amino acids.

J is TRBJ2-5 and V is TRBV9, with 15 nucleotides matching TRBD2. In germline, CDR1 is SGDLS, CDR2 YYNGEE. CDR3 size: 17 residues. V trimming: 3 bases; J trimming: 2 bases; junction bases outside the gene matches: 5. The CDR3 nucleotides are TGTGCCAGCAGCGCGGGACTAGCGGGGGGCGGGCAAGAGACCCAGTACTTC. Encoded protein: CASSAGLAGGGQETQYF. Supplemented by reference TRBV9 and TRBJ2-5, the full variable domain reads DSGVTQTPKHLITATGQRVTLRCSPRSGDLSVYWYQQSLDQGLQFLIQYYNGEERAKGNILERFSAQQFPDLHSELNLSSLELGDSALYFCASSAGLAGGGQETQYFGPGTRLLVL.

The chain carries TRBV2 and TRBJ2-5, with TRBD2 matching over 8 bases. The length of the CDR3 is 14 residues. The germline CDR1 and CDR2 sequences are SNHLY and FYNNEI. V dropped 2 bases and J dropped 4; count of bases not matched to a gene: 3. In DNA form, the CDR3 reads TGTGCCAGCAGTGAACGGGAGGGCCGAGAGACCCAGTACTTC. Its protein is CASSEREGRETQYF.

The chain has TRBV25-1 and TRBJ2-7, with 7 bases fitting TRBD1. With 4 bases clipped from V and 4 bases from J, the junction kept 1 base outside the gene matches. This CDR3 is 12 amino acids long. Germline values: CDR1 MGHDK, CDR2 SYGVNS. For the CDR3, the DNA is TGTGCCAGCAGTGCGGGACAGTACGAGCAGTACTTC. Translation: CASSAGQYEQYF.

This rearrangement joins TRBV2 to TRBJ1-5, with D perhaps TRBD1 (5 bases). V gave up 6 bases and J gave up 3 bases, with 9 bases separating them. The length of the CDR3 is 13 residues. Germline V lookup: CDR1 SNHLY, CDR2 FYNNEI. The CDR3 region is CASRDSYNQPQHF. The CDR3 DNA reads TGTGCCAGCAGAGACAGTTACAATCAGCCCCAGCATTTT.

This clone was observed a single time. The chain uses TRBV19 and TRBJ2-7, with 9 nucleotides matching TRBD1. The V segment lost 6 bases and the J segment 2 bases; nucleotides outside the gene matches: 5. Per the germline V gene, CDR1 is LNHDA and CDR2 is SQIVND (reference sequence). This CDR3 has 14 amino acids. CDR3 sequence reads: CASSWGQGPYEQYF. CDR3 in DNA: TGTGCCAGTAGCTGGGGACAGGGCCCCTACGAGCAGTACTTC. The full variable domain, completed using reference TRBV19 and TRBJ2-7, is DGGITQSPKYLFRKEGQNVTLSCEQNLNHDAMYWYRQDPGQGLRLIYYSQIVNDFQKGDIAEGYSVSREKKESFPLTVTSAQKNPTAFYLCASSWGQGPYEQYFGPGTRLTVT.

The chain joins TRBV5-1 to TRBJ2-5; 9 positions agree with TRBD1. Germline V gives CDR1 SGHRS, CDR2 YFSETQ. V trimming: 4 bases; J trimming: 4 bases; junction bases outside the gene matches: 5. The CDR3 totals 14 residues. CDR3 coding DNA: TGCGCCAGCAGCATAGGGACAGGGCTAGAGACCCAGTACTTC. Translated: CASSIGTGLETQYF.

The genes are TRBV4-3 and TRBJ2-1; TRBD2 aligns across 7 bases. V lost 4 bases, J lost 2 bases, and 5 bases stayed unmatched. The CDR3 runs to 15 residues. The germline V gene has CDR1 LGHNA and CDR2 YSLEER. The DNA of the CDR3 is TGCGCCAGCAGCCGCCTAGCGGATACCTACAATGAGCAGTTCTTC. Its translation is CASSRLADTYNEQFF.

The rearrangement joins TRBV18 to TRBJ1-5; 9 bases are a match to TRBD1. J gave up 7 bases and V 3 bases, and 7 bases lay outside the gene matches. CDR3 length: 15 residues. CDR1 KGHSH and CDR2 LQKENI come from the germline V gene. This chain's CDR3 is CASSPGQGGNQPQHF. In nucleotides, the CDR3 is TGTGCCAGCTCACCGGGACAGGGCGGAAACCAGCCCCAGCATTTT.

The chain is built from TRBV7-2 and TRBJ2-4, with 8 bases lining up with TRBD1. CDR1 and CDR2 (germline): SGHTA, FQGNSA. This CDR3 comprises 17 residues. Trimming cost V 1 base and J 9 bases; bases outside gene matches: 14. CDR3 sequence reads: CASSLGVPGQAQGIQYF. DNA for the CDR3: TGTGCCAGCAGCTTAGGGGTTCCGGGACAGGCACAGGGCATTCAGTACTTC.

The chain links TRBV6-5 to TRBJ2-5; 10 bases agree with TRBD1. Near its end, the DNA agrees better with TRBJ2-7, so the J call may be wrong. Germline loops: CDR1 MNHEY, CDR2 SVGAGI. CDR3 length equals 15 residues. The CDR3 DNA follows: TGTGCCAGCAGTTACGGGGGACAGGGGAACTACGAGCAGTACTTC. Translated, it gives CASSYGGQGNYEQYF.

The V call is TRBV7-2, the J call TRBJ2-5, with 15 bases identical to TRBD2. The V and J ends lost 5 bases and 4 bases, in that order; junction bases with no gene match: 14. Germline V CDR1 and CDR2: SGHTA, FQGNSA. There are 19 residues in the CDR3. DNA for the CDR3: TGTGCCAGCAGCCCAGGACTAGCGGGAGGGCCAGAGGGAGCAGAGACCCAGTACTTC. Its translation is CASSPGLAGGPEGAETQYF.

V and J are TRBV7-9 and TRBJ1-1; D may be TRBD1 (5 bases). Trimming removed 8 bases at V and 8 bases at J, with 15 bases between. The germline V gene has CDR1 SEHNR and CDR2 FQNEAQ (reference sequence). This CDR3 comprises 12 residues. CDR3 DNA: TGTGCCAGCGCTAGGGGTACGACGGAAGCTTTCTTT. The encoded protein is CASARGTTEAFF.